This TCR beta chain was recovered during a study of radiation and T cells in renal cell carcinoma. Sample time point: baseline pretreatment blood. Treatment here: 15 Gy SBRT to primary tumor, nephrectomy 4 weeks later. This CDR3 comprises 17 residues. CDR1 and CDR2 from the germline V gene are SGHTA and FQGNSA. The trim removed 2 bases at V and 4 bases at J, leaving 10 bases unmatched. The protocol was immunoSEQ multiplex PCR, while the TCRdb copy is restricted to in-frame clones and leaves out a portion. The sample yields about 130,000 clones, roughly 80% seen once. The sample holds one count of this clone.

The starting material was blood, obtained from a patient whose treatment included radiotherapy and nephrectomy. The TCR was taken from a woman aged 55 to 70 with renal cell carcinoma. J is TRBJ2-2 and V is TRBV7-2; 7 nucleotides line up with TRBD2. The CDR3 region has the DNA TGTGCCAGCAGCTTAATGTTTGCGGGAGCTCGCACCGGGGAGCTGTTTTTT. It is translated as CASSLMFAGARTGELFF.